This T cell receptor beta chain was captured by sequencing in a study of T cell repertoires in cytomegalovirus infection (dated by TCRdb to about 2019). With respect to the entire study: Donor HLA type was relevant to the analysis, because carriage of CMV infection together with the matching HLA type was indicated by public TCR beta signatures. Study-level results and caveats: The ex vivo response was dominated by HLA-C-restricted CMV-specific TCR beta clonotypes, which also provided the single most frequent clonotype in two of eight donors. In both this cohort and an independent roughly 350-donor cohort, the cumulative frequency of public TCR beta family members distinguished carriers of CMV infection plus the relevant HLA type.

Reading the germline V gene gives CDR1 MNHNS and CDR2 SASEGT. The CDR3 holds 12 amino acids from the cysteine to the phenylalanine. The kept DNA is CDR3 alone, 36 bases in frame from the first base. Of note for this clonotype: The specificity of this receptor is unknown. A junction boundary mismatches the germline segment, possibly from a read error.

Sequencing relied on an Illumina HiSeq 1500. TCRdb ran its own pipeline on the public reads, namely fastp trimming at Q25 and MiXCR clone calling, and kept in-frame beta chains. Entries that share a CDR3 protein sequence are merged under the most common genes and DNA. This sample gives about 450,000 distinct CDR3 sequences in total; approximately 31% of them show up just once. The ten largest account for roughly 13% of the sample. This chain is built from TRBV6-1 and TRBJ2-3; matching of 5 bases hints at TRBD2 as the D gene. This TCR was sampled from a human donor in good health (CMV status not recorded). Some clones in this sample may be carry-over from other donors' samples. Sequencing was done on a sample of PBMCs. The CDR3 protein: CAPRFSVEAWPF. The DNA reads TGTGCTCCGCGTTTTAGCGTCGAGGCGTGGCCTTTT.